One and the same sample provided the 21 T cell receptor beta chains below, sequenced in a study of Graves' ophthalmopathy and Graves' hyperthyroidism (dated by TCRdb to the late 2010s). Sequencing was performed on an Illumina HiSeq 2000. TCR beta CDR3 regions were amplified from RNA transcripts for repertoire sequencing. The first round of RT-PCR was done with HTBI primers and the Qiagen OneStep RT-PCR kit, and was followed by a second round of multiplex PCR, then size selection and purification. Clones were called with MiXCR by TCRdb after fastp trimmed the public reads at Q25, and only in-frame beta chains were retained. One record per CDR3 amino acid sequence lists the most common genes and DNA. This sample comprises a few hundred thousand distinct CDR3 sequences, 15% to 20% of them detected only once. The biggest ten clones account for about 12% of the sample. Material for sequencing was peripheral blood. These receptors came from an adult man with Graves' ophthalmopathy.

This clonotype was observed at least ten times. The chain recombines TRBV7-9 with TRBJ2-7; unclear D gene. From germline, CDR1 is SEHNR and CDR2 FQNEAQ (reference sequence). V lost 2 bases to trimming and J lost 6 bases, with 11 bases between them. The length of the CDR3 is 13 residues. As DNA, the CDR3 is TGTGCCAGCAGCTTATTCTTGGGTCCCGAGCAGTACTTC. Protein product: CASSLFLGPEQYF.

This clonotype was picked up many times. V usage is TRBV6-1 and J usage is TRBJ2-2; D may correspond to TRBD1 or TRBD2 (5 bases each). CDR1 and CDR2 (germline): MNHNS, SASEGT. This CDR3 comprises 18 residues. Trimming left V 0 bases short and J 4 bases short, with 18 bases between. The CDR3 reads CASSEAGTGPGSTGELFF. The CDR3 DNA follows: TGTGCCAGCAGTGAAGCGGGGACGGGACCGGGGTCCACCGGGGAGCTGTTTTTT.

The CDR3 here is CASSFSGRTNQPQHF. Here the CDR3 DNA reads TGTGCCAGCAGTTTCTCAGGACGGACTAATCAGCCCCAGCATTTT. The gene calls are TRBV12-3 or TRBV12-4 and TRBJ1-5; D remains unclear. The CDR3 length is 15 residues. V dropped 3 bases and J dropped 4 bases, with 13 bases sitting between them.

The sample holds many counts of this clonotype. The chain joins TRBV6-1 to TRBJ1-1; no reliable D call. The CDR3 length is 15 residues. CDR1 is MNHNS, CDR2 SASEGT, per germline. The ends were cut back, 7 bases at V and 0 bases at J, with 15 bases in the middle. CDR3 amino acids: CASTEVAGVNTEAFF. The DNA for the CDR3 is TGTGCCAGCACCGAAGTGGCGGGAGTGAACACTGAAGCTTTCTTT.

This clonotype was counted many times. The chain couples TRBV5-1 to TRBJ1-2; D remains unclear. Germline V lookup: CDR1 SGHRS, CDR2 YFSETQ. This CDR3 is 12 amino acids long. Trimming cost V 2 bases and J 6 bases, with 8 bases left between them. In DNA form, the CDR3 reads TGCGCCAGCAGCTTCGCCCTCGATGGCTACACCTTC. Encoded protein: CASSFALDGYTF.

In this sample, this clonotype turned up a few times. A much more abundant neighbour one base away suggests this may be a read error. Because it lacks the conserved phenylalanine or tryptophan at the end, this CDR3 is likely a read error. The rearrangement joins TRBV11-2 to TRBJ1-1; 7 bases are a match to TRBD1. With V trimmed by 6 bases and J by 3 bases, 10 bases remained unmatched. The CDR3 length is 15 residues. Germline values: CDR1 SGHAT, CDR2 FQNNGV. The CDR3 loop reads CASSSTGALYTEAFI. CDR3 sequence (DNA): TGTGCCAGCAGTTCTACAGGGGCCTTATACACTGAAGCTTTCATT.

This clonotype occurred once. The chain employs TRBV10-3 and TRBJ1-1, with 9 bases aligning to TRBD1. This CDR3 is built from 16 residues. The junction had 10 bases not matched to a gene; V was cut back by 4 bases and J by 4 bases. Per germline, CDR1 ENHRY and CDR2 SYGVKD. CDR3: CAISVGQGIAGTEAFF. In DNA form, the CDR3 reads TGTGCCATCAGTGTTGGACAGGGGATTGCCGGCACTGAAGCTTTCTTT.

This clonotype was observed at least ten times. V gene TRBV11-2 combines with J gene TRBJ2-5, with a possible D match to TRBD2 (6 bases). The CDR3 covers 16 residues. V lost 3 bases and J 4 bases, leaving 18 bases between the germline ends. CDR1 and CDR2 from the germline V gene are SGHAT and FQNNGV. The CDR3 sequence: CASSFSPTSIGETQYF. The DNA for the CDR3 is TGTGCCAGCAGCTTCTCCCCTACTAGCATAGGAGAGACCCAGTACTTC.

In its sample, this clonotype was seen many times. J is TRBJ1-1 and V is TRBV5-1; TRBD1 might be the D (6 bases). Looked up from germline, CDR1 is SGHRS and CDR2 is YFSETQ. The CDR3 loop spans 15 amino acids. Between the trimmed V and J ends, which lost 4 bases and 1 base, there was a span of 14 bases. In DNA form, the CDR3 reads TGCGCCAGCAGCCCGGACAGCACGGAGAACACTGAAGCTTTCTTT. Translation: CASSPDSTENTEAFF.

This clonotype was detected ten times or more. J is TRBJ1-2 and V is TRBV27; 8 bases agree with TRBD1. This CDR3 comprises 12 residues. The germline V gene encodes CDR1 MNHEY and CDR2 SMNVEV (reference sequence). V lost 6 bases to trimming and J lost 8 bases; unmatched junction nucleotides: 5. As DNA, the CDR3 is TGTGCCAGCAGCGACAGGGGCGGGGGCTACACCTTC. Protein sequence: CASSDRGGGYTF.

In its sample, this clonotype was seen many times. The CDR3 spells CASSLVQDYTGELFF. The CDR3 DNA sequence: TGCGCCAGCAGCTTGGTTCAGGATTACACCGGGGAGCTGTTTTTT. The chain uses TRBV5-1 and TRBJ2-2; no firm D call. V lost 0 bases and J 3 bases, leaving 9 bases between the germline ends. The V gene's germline CDR1 is SGHRS and CDR2 YFSETQ. This CDR3 contains 15 residues.

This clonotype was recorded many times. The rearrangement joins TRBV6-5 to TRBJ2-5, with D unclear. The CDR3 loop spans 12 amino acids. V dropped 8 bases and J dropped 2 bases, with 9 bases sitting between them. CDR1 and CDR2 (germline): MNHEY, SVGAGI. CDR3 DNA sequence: TGTGCCAGCGGGCGGAGACAAGAGACCCAGTACTTC. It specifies CASGRRQETQYF.

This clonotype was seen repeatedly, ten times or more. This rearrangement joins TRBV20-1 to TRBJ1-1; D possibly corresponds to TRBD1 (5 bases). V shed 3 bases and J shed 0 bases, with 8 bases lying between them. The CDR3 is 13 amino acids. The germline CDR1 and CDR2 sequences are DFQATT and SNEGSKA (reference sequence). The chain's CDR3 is CSASADMNTEAFF. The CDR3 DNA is TGCAGTGCTAGTGCGGACATGAACACTGAAGCTTTCTTT.

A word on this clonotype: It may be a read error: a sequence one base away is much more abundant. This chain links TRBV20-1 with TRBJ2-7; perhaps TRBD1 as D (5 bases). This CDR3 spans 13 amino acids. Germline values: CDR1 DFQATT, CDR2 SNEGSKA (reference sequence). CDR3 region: CSAPPQGAHEQYF. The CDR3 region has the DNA TGCAGTGCTCCCCCTCAAGGGGCCCACGAACAGTACTTC.

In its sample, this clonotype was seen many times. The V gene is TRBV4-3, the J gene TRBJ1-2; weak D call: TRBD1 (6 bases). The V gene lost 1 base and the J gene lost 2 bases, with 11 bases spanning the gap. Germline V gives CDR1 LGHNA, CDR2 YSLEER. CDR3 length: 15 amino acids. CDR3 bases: TGCGCCAGCAGCCAAGCATCGCAGGGGAACTATGGCTACACCTTC. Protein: CASSQASQGNYGYTF.

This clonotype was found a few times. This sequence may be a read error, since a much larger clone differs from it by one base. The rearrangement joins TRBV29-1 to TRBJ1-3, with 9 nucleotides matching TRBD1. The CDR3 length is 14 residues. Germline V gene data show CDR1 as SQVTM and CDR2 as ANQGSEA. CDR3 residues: CSARTGASGHTIYF. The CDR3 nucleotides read TGCAGCGCACGGACAGGGGCTTCTGGACACACCATATATTTT.

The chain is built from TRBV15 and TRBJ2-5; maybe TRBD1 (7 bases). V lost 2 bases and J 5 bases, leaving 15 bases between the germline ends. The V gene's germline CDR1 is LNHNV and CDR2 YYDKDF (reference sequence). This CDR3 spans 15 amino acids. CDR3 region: CATSRPDRAGETQYF. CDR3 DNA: TGTGCCACCAGCAGACCCGACAGGGCGGGGGAGACCCAGTACTTC. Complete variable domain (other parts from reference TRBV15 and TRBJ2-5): DAMVIQNPRYQVTQFGKPVTLSCSQTLNHNVMYWYQQKSSQAPKLLFHYYDKDFNNEADTPDNFQSRRPNTSFCFLDIRSPGLGDTAMYLCATSRPDRAGETQYFGPGTRLLVL.

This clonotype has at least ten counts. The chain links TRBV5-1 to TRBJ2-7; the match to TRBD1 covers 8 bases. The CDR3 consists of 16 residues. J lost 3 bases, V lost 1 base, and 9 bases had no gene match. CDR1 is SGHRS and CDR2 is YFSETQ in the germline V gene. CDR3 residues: CASSLSGTGNNYEQYF. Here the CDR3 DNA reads TGCGCCAGCAGCTTGTCCGGGACAGGCAACAACTACGAGCAGTACTTC.

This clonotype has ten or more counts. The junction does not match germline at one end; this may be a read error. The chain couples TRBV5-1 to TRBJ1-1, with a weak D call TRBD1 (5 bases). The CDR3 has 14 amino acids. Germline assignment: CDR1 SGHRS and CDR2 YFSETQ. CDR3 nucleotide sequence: TGTGCCAGCAGCTTAGCGGGGGGATACACTGAAGCTTTCTTT. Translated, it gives CASSLAGGYTEAFF. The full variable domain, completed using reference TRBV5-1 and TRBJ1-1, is KAGVTQTPRYLIKTRGQQVTLSCSPISGHRSVSWYQQTPGQGLQFLFEYFSETQRNKGNFPGRFSGRQFSNSRSEMNVSTLELGDSALYLCASSLAGGYTEAFFGQGTRLTVV.

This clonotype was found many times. CDR3 DNA: TGTGCCAGCAGTAGGACCGCCGGGACTAGCGGGGGGGCCACAGATACGCAGTATTTT. Protein product: CASSRTAGTSGGATDTQYF. The V call is TRBV6-6, the J call TRBJ2-3; the match to TRBD2 covers 16 bases. The CDR3 has 19 amino acids. V was pared by 5 bases and J by 2 bases, with 10 bases of the junction left unmatched. Germline V gives CDR1 MNHNY, CDR2 SVGAGI (reference sequence).

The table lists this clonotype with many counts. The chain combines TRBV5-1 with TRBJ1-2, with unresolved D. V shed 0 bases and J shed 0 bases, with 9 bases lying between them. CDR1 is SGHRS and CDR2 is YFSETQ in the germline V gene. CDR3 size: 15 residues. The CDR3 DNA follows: TGCGCCAGCAGCTTGGCGCAGGCCACTAACTATGGCTACACCTTC. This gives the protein CASSLAQATNYGYTF. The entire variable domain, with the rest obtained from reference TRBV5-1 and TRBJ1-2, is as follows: KAGVTQTPRYLIKTRGQQVTLSCSPISGHRSVSWYQQTPGQGLQFLFEYFSETQRNKGNFPGRFSGRQFSNSRSEMNVSTLELGDSALYLCASSLAQATNYGYTFGSGTRLTVV.